Reported below is one T cell receptor (beta chain). Original processing methods: Nucleated cell number was recorded as an estimate derived from reference gene primer amplification. The table came from immunoSEQ multiplex PCR; TCRdb's copy has only in-frame clones and leaves some out. The V and J calls and clone size are taken from that table; D and trimming were inferred from the DNA. This sample has approximately 90,000 clones, with approximately 85% found just once. This entry comes from a study of blood T cell repertoires in COVID-19. Overall study: The cDNA or gDNA used as material had been derived from T cells, B-cell-depleted T cells, or PBMCs.

Germline CDR1 reads SEHNR; CDR2 reads FQNEAQ (reference sequence). V dropped 5 bases and J dropped 1; count of bases not matched to a gene: 5. This CDR3 comprises 14 residues. The sequence derives from a man in his sixties with acute or convalescent COVID-19. The chain employs TRBV7-9 and TRBJ2-7; 7 nucleotides align to TRBD1. Specimen: peripheral blood. This CDR3 is CASSIYRGSYEQYF. DNA for the CDR3: TGTGCCAGCAGCATCTACAGGGGTTCCTACGAGCAGTACTTC. Full variable domain (remainder filled in from reference TRBV7-9 and TRBJ2-7): DTGVSQNPRHKITKRGQNVTFRCDPISEHNRLYWYRQTLGQGPEFLTYFQNEAQLEKSRLLSDRFSAERPKGSFSTLEIQRTEQGDSAMYLCASSIYRGSYEQYFGPGTRLTVT.